This T cell receptor beta chain comes out of a study of cytomegalovirus exposure and HLA in healthy donors. This CDR3 comprises 15 residues. The trim removed 6 bases at V and 2 bases at J, leaving 7 bases unmatched. CDR1 is LGHNA, CDR2 YSLEER, per germline. The table came from immunoSEQ multiplex PCR; TCRdb's copy has only in-frame clones and leaves some out. The data hold 65,000 to 80,000 clones, with around 94% observed a single time. The sequence derives from a woman younger than 35 in good health and CMV-seropositive. What was sequenced was PBMCs. This chain connects TRBV4-3 to TRBJ2-3, with TRBD2 matching over 8 bases. CDR3 coding DNA: TGCGCCAGCAGTCCTACTAGCGGCCACACAGATACGCAGTATTTT. This codes for CASSPTSGHTDTQYF.